The 14 T cell receptor beta chains listed next were all sequenced from one sample in a study of blood T cell repertoires in COVID-19. Method: immunoSEQ multiplex PCR; TCRdb's copy keeps in-frame clones and lacks some. The sample gives some 170,000 clones, roughly 82% of which show up once; roughly 9% is in the top ten. Sequenced material: peripheral blood. The receptors were gathered from a woman between 70 and 85 years old with acute or convalescent COVID-19.

This sequence joins TRBV27 and TRBJ1-3; the match to TRBD1 covers 11 bases. Looked up from germline, CDR1 is MNHEY and CDR2 is SMNVEV (reference sequence). This CDR3 comprises 21 residues. The J segment lost 2 bases and the V segment lost 1 base, leaving 16 bases of the junction unmatched. The CDR3 sequence is CASSLFYRRDRGIGTGNTIYF. CDR3 coding DNA: TGTGCCAGCAGTTTATTTTATAGGCGGGACAGGGGGATCGGAACTGGAAACACCATATATTTT.

The chain links TRBV11-2 to TRBJ2-5; 9 bases align to TRBD1. Per the germline V gene, CDR1 is SGHAT and CDR2 is FQNNGV. Trimming took 5 bases from V and 4 from J; bases not matched to a gene: 11. The CDR3 contains 16 residues. CDR3 in DNA: TGTGCCAGCAGCCGGTCCGGGACAGGGCAGCGAGAGACCCAGTACTTC. Translation: CASSRSGTGQRETQYF.

The genes are TRBV6-2 or TRBV6-3 and TRBJ2-5; the match to TRBD1 covers 7 bases. V was pared by 1 base and J by 4 bases, with 6 bases of the junction left unmatched. CDR3 length equals 15 residues. Germline CDR1 and CDR2: MNHEY and SVGEGT. The CDR3, as DNA: TGTGCCAGCAGTTACTTAACAGGGGCCCGAGAGACCCAGTACTTC. Translating it yields CASSYLTGARETQYF.

The V call is TRBV5-6, the J call TRBJ2-3; TRBD1 aligns across 11 bases. The CDR3 is 15 amino acids. Germline V gene sequence: CDR1 SGHDT, CDR2 YYEEEE. Germline trimming cut 3 bases from V and 2 bases from J; bases unmatched to any gene: 2. The CDR3 region is CASSWGQGDTDTQYF. The DNA of the CDR3 is TGTGCCAGCAGCTGGGGACAGGGGGACACAGATACGCAGTATTTT.

CDR3 nucleotides: TGTGCCAGCAGCCTGCAGGGGGCTGATGGCTACACCTTC. Translated, it gives CASSLQGADGYTF. The rearrangement uses TRBV6-6 and TRBJ1-2; 8 nucleotides match TRBD1. After removal of 6 bases from V and 6 bases from J, the junction contained 6 bases not matched to a gene. In germline, CDR1 is MNHNY, CDR2 SVGAGI (reference sequence). CDR3 length: 13 amino acids.

V usage is TRBV30 and J usage is TRBJ2-1; TRBD2 agrees at 12 bases. V lost 1 base to trimming and J lost 12 bases; unmatched junction nucleotides: 4. Germline values: CDR1 GTSNPN, CDR2 SVGIG (reference sequence). The CDR3 runs to 13 residues. CDR3 sequence: CAWSALAGGSQFF. In DNA, the CDR3 is TGTGCCTGGAGTGCCCTAGCGGGAGGGTCGCAGTTCTTC.

The rearrangement uses TRBV27 and TRBJ1-1; 7 positions agree with TRBD1. Looked up from germline, CDR1 is MNHEY and CDR2 is SMNVEV (reference sequence). The CDR3 is made up of 12 amino acids. J lost 5 bases, V lost 6 bases, and 3 bases had no gene match. This chain's CDR3 is CASRNRGTEAFF. CDR3 bases: TGTGCCAGCAGAAACAGGGGAACTGAAGCTTTCTTT.

CDR3 residues: CASSLSGQNYGYTF. The CDR3 DNA follows: TGTGCCAGCAGCTTGTCAGGACAAAACTATGGCTACACCTTC. V is TRBV7-2 and J is TRBJ1-2, with D perhaps TRBD1 (5 bases). Between the trimmed V and J ends, which lost 3 bases and 2 bases, there was a span of 10 bases. Germline CDR1 reads SGHTA; CDR2 reads FQGNSA. CDR3 size: 14 residues. Together with reference TRBV7-2 and TRBJ1-2, the CDR3 gives the full variable domain: GAGVSQSPSNKVTEKGKDVELRCDPISGHTALYWYRQSLGQGLEFLIYFQGNSAPDKSGLPSDRFSAERTGGSVSTLTIQRTQQEDSAVYLCASSLSGQNYGYTFGSGTRLTVV.

This clone was recorded only once. The J gene is TRBJ1-2, the V gene TRBV4-2; 7 bases are shared with TRBD1. V lost 0 bases and J lost 3; bases outside the gene matches: 1. This CDR3 contains 14 residues. Germline V CDR1 and CDR2: LGHNA, YNFKEQ. The CDR3 reads CASSQDRGDYGYTF. In DNA, the CDR3 is TGTGCCAGCAGCCAAGACAGGGGGGACTATGGCTACACCTTC.

V usage is TRBV11-1 and J usage is TRBJ1-6; D possibly corresponds to TRBD1 (5 bases). This CDR3 has 15 amino acids. Germline V gene sequence: CDR1 SGHAT, CDR2 FQDESV (reference sequence). Trimming took off 5 bases at V and 7 bases at J, with 15 bases between the two ends. This CDR3 is CASSPGHRGNSPLHF. As DNA, the CDR3 is TGTGCCAGCAGCCCCGGACACCGTGGCAATTCACCCCTCCACTTT.

The chain couples TRBV14 to TRBJ1-2; 10 bases agree with TRBD1. Germline-derived CDR1 and CDR2 are SGHDN and FVKESK. The V gene end was trimmed by 0 bases and the J gene end by 8 bases; junction bases not matched to a gene: 9. This CDR3 is 16 amino acids long. The chain's CDR3 is CASSQDPGQGIKGYTF. CDR3 nucleotide sequence: TGTGCCAGCAGCCAAGACCCGGGACAGGGGATCAAGGGCTACACCTTC.

The gene calls are TRBV6-2 or TRBV6-3 and TRBJ1-1; 7 nucleotides align to TRBD1. The CDR3 consists of 18 residues. In germline, CDR1 is MNHEY, CDR2 SVGEGT. The J segment lost 3 bases and the V segment lost 2 bases, leaving 15 bases of the junction unmatched. The CDR3 sequence: CASSYPKRVDRVDTEAFF. The DNA of the CDR3 is TGTGCCAGCAGTTACCCCAAACGAGTCGACAGGGTAGACACTGAAGCTTTCTTT.

The chain combines TRBV6-5 with TRBJ2-5; 7 nucleotides line up with TRBD2. The trim removed 4 bases at V and 3 bases at J, leaving 2 bases unmatched. CDR1 is MNHEY, CDR2 SVGAGI, per germline. This CDR3 has 13 residues. The CDR3 reads CASSFAGEETQYF. The CDR3 bases are TGTGCCAGCAGTTTTGCGGGGGAAGAGACCCAGTACTTC.

This clone was observed a single time. The chain recombines TRBV5-5 with TRBJ1-6; 7 bases map to TRBD1. J gave up 5 bases and V 3 bases, and 2 bases lay outside the gene matches. This CDR3 has 14 residues. CDR1 SGHKS and CDR2 YYEKEE come from the germline V gene (reference sequence). CDR3: CASSSGTDNSPLHF. CDR3 nucleotide sequence: TGTGCCAGCAGCTCCGGGACAGATAATTCACCCCTCCACTTT.